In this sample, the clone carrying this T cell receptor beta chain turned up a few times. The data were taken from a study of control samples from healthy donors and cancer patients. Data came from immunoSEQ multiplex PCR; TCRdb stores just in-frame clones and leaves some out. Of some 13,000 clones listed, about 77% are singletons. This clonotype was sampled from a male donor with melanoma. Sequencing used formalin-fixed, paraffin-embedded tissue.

The CDR3 sequence is CASSFMEVMNTEAFF. CDR3 DNA sequence: TGTGCCAGCAGTTTCATGGAGGTGATGAACACTGAAGCTTTCTTT. The chain recombines TRBV28 with TRBJ1-1; unclear D gene. The CDR3 sequence is 15 residues long. Trimming took off 3 bases at V and 0 bases at J, with 11 bases between the two ends. From germline, CDR1 is MDHEN and CDR2 SYDVKM.